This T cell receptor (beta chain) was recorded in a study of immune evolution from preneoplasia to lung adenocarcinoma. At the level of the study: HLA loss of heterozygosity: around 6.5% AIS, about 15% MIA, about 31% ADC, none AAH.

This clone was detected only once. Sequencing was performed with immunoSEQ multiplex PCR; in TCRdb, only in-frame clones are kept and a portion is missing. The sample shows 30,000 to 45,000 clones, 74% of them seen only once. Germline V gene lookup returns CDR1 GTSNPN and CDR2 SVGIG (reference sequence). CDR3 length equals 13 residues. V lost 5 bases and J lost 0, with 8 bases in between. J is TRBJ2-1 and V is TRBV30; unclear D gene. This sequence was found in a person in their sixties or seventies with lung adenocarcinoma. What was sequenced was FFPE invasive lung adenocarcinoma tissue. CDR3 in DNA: TGTGCCTGGGGCCGGAGCTCCTACAATGAGCAGTTCTTC. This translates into CAWGRSSYNEQFF.